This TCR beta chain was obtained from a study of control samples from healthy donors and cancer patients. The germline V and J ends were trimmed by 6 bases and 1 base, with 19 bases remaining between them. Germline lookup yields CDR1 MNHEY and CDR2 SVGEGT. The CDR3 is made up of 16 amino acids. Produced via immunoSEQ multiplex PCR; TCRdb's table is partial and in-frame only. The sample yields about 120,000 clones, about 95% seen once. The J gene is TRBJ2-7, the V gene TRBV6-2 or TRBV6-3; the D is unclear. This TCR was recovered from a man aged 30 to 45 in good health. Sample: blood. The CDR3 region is CASSPLGRAASYEQYF. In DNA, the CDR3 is TGTGCCAGCAGCCCGTTAGGAAGGGCGGCTTCCTACGAGCAGTACTTC.